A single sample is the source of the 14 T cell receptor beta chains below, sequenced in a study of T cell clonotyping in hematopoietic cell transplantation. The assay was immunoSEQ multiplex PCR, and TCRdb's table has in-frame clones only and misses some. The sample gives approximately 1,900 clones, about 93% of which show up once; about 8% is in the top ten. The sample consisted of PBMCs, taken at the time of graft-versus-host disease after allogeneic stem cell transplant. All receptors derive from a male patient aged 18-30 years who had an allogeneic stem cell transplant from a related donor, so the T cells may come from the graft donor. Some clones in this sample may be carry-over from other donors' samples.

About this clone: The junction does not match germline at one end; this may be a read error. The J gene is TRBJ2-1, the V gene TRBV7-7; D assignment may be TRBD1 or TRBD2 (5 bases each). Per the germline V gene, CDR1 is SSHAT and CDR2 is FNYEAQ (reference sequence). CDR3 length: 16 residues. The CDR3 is CASSLAEGSSYNEQFF. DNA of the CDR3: TGTGCTAGCAGCTTAGCAGAGGGGAGCTCCTACAATGAGCAGTTCTTC.

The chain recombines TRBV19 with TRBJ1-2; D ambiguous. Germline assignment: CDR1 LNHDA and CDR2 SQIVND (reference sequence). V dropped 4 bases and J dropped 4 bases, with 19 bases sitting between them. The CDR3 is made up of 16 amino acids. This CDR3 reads CASSKIPNRKTYGYTF. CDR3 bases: TGTGCCAGTAGTAAGATTCCAAATCGAAAGACCTATGGCTACACCTTC.

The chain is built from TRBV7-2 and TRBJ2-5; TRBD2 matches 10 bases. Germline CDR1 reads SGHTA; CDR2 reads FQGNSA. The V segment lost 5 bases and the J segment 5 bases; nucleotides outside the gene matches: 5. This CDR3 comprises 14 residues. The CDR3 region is CASSPGLASETQYF. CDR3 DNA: TGTGCCAGCAGCCCGGGACTAGCGTCGGAGACCCAGTACTTC.

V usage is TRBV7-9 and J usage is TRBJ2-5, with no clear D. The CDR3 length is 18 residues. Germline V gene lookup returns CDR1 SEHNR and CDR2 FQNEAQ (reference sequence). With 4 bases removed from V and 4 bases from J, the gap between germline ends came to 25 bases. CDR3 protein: CASSSLHQDADLRETQYF. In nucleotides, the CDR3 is TGTGCCAGCAGCTCACTCCACCAGGATGCTGACCTACGAGAGACCCAGTACTTC.

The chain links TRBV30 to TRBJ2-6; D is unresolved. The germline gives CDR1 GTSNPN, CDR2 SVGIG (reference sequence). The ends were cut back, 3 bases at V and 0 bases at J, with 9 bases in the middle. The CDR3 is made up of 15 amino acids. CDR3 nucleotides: TGTGCCTGGAGGGTCCCCAGCTCTGGGGCCAACGTCCTGACTTTC. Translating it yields CAWRVPSSGANVLTF.

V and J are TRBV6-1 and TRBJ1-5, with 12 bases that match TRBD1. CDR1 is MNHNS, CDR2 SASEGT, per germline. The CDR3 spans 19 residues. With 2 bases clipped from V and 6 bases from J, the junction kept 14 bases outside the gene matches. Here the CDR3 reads CASSEYTGQGASYGQPQHF. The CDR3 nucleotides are TGTGCCAGCAGTGAATACACGGGACAGGGGGCGAGCTATGGTCAGCCCCAGCATTTT.

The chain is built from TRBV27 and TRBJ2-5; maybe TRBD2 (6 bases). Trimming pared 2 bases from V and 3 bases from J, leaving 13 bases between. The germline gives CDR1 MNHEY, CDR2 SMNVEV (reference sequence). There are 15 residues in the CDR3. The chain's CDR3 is CASSLKLAYKETQYF. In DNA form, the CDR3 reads TGTGCCAGCAGTTTAAAACTAGCCTACAAAGAGACCCAGTACTTC.

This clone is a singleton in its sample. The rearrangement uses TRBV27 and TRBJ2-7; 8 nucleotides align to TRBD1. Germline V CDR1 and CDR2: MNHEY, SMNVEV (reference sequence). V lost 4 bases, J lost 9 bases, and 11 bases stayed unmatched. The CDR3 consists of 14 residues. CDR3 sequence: CASSSIQGAVWQYF. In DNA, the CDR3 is TGTGCCAGCAGTTCCATTCAGGGGGCAGTTTGGCAGTACTTC.

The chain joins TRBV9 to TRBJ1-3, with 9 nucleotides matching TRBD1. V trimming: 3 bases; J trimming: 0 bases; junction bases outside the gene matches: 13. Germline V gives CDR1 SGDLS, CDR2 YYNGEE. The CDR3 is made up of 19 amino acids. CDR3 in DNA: TGTGCCAGCAGCGCCCAGCCCTTTGGACAGGGGAGCTCTGGAAACACCATATATTTT. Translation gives CASSAQPFGQGSSGNTIYF.

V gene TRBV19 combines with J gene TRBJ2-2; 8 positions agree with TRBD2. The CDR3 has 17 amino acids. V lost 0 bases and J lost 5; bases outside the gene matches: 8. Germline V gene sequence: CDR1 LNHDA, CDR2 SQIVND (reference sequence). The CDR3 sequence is CASSIDGAGGGTGELFF. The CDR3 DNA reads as TGTGCCAGTAGTATAGATGGTGCGGGAGGTGGGACCGGGGAGCTGTTTTTT.

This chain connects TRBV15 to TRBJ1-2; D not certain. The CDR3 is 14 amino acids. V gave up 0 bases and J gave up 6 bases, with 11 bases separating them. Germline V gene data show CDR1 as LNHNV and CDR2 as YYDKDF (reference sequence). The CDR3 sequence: CATSRDMGSHGYTF. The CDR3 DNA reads TGTGCCACCAGCAGAGATATGGGGAGCCATGGCTACACCTTC.

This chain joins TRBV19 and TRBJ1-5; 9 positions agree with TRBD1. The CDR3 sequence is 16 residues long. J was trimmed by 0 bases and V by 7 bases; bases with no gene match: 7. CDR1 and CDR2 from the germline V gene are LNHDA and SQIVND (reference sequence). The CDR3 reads CASNLQGALSNQPQHF. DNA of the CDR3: TGTGCCAGTAACTTACAGGGGGCCCTTAGCAATCAGCCCCAGCATTTT.

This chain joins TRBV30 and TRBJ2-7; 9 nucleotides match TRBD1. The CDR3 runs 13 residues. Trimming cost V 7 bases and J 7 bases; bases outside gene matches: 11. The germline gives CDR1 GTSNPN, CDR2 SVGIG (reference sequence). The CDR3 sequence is CAYTRDRVREQYF. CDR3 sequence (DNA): TGTGCCTATACACGGGACAGGGTAAGAGAGCAGTACTTC.

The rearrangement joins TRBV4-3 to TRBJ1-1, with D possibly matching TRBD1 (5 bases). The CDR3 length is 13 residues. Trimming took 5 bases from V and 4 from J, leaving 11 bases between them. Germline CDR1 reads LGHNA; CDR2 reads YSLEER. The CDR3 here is CASSTPGGTEAFF. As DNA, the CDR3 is TGCGCCAGCAGCACTCCGGGGGGCACTGAAGCTTTCTTT.